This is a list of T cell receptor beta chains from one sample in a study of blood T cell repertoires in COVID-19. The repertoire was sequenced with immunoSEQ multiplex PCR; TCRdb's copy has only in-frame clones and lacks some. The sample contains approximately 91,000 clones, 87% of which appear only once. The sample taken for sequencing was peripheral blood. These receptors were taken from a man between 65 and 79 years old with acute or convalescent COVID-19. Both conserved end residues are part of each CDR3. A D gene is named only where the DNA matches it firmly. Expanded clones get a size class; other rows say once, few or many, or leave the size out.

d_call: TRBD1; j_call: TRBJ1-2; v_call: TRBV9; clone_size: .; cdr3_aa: CASSGQGAYGYTF; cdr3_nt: TGTGCCAGCAGCGGACAGGGGGCGTATGGCTACACCTTC
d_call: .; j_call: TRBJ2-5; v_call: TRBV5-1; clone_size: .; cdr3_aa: CASSLAVQIAETQYF; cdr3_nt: TGCGCCAGCAGCTTGGCCGTACAGATCGCAGAGACCCAGTACTTC
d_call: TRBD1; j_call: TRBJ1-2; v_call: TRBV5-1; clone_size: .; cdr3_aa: CASSLEGQGVSNYGYTF; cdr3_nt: TGCGCCAGCAGCTTGGAGGGACAGGGAGTTTCCAACTATGGCTACACCTTC
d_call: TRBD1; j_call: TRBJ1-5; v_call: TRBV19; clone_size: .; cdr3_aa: CASSIQQGEKVNQPQHF; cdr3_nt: TGTGCCAGTAGTATTCAACAGGGGGAAAAGGTCAATCAGCCCCAGCATTTT
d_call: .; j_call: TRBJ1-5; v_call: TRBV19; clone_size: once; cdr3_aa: CASSIDQGSGNQPQHF; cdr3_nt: TGTGCCAGTAGTATAGATCAGGGGAGTGGCAATCAGCCCCAGCATTTT
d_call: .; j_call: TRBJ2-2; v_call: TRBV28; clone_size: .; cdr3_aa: CASRRQEAGELFF; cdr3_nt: TGTGCCAGCAGGCGCCAGGAGGCCGGGGAGCTGTTTTTT
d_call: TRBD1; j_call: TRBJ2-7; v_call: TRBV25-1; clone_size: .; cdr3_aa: CASSGPGTGGIGHYEQYF; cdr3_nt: TGTGCCAGCAGTGGCCCCGGGACAGGGGGCATAGGGCACTACGAGCAGTACTTC
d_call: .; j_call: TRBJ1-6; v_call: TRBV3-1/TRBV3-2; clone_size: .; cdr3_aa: CASSLGHNNSPLHF; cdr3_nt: TGTGCCAGCAGCCTAGGACATAATAATTCACCCCTCCACTTT
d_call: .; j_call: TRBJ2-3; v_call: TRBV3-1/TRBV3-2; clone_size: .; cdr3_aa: CASSQLRLSTDTQYF; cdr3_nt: TGTGCCAGCAGCCAACTGAGGCTAAGCACAGATACGCAGTATTTT
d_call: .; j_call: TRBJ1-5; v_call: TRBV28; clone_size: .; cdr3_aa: CASSAPLGGAPPSYSNQPQHF; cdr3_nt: TGTGCCAGCAGTGCTCCTTTGGGTGGGGCACCGCCTAGTTATAGCAATCAGCCCCAGCATTTT
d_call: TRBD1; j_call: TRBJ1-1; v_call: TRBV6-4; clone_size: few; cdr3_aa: CASAGQGGTEAFF; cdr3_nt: TGTGCCAGCGCGGGACAGGGGGGCACTGAAGCTTTCTTT
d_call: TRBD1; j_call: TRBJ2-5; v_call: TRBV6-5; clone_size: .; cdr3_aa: CASSMGQGAGETQYF; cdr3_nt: TGTGCCAGCAGCATGGGACAGGGGGCTGGAGAGACCCAGTACTTC
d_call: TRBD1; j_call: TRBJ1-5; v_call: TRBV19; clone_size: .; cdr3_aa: CASSSGQINQPQHF; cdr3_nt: TGTGCCAGTAGCTCGGGACAGATCAATCAGCCCCAGCATTTT
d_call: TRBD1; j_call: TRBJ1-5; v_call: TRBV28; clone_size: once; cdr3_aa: CASTEPPTGVGQPQHF; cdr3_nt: TGTGCCAGCACCGAACCTCCAACAGGGGTTGGGCAGCCCCAGCATTTT
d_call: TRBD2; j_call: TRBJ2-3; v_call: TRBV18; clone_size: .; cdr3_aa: CASSPPSRSLAGAAVADTQYF; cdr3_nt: TGTGCCAGCTCACCACCGAGTCGTAGTCTAGCGGGGGCCGCCGTGGCAGATACGCAGTATTTT
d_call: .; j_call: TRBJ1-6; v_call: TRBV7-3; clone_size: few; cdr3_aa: CASSPGRGNSPLHF; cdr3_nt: TGTGCCAGCAGCCCTGGACGGGGAAATTCACCCCTCCACTTT
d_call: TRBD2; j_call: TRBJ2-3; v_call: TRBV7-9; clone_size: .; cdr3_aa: CASSLGGAGVSTDTQYF; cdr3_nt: TGTGCCAGCAGCTTAGGCGGGGCGGGGGTTAGCACAGATACGCAGTATTTT
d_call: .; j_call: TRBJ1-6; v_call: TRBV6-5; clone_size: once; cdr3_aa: CASSYGVSPLHF; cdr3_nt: TGTGCCAGCAGTTACGGAGTCTCACCCCTCCACTTT
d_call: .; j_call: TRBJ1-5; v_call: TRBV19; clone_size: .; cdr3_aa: CASCRVEGGPQHF; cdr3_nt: TGTGCCAGTTGTCGGGTTGAGGGAGGGCCCCAGCATTTT
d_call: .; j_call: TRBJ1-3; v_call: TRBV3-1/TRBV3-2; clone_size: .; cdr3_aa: CASSPRGGNTIYF; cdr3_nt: TGTGCCAGCAGCCCTAGGGGTGGAAACACCATATATTTT
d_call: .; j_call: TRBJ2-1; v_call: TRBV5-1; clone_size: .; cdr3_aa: CASSLVQGGEQFF; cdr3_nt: TGCGCCAGCAGCTTGGTACAGGGCGGTGAGCAGTTCTTC
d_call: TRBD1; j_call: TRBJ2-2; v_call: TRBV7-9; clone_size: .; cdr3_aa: CATRQGASTGELFF; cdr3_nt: TGTGCCACTCGACAGGGGGCGAGCACCGGGGAGCTGTTTTTT
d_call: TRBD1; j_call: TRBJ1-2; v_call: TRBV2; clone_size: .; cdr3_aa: CASSLQGGLYGYTF; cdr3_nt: TGTGCCAGCAGTCTACAGGGGGGACTCTATGGCTACACCTTC
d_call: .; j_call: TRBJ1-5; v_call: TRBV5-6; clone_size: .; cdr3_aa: CASSSGRDQPQHF; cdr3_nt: TGTGCCAGCAGTTCCGGCAGGGATCAGCCCCAGCATTTT
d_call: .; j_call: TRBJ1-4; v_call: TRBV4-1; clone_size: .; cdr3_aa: CASSQPGSPNEKLFF; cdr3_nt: TGCGCCAGCAGCCAACCAGGGTCCCCTAATGAAAAACTGTTTTTT
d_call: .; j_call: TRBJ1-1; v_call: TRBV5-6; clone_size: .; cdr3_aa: CASSSGQNEAFF; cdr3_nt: TGTGCCAGCAGCTCCGGACAGAATGAAGCTTTCTTT
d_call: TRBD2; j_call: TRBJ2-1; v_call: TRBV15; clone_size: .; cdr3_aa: CATSRGSGFWNNEQFF; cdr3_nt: TGTGCCACCAGCAGAGGTAGCGGGTTTTGGAACAATGAGCAGTTCTTC
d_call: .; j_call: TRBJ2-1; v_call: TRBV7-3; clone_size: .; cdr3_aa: CASSSLGTPRQFF; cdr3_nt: TGTGCCAGCAGCTCCCTTGGGACACCACGACAGTTCTTC
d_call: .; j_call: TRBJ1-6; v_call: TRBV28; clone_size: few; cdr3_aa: CASRGAVSTLHF; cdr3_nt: TGTGCCAGCAGGGGGGCCGTGAGCACCCTCCACTTT
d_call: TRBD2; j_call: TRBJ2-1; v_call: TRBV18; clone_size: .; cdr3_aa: CASSPPSGGAAGEQFF; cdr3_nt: TGTGCCAGCTCACCTCCTAGCGGGGGGGCCGCGGGTGAGCAGTTCTTC
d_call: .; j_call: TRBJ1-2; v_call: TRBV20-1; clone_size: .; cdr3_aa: CSASEKTGLRGYTF; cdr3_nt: TGCAGTGCTAGTGAAAAGACAGGATTGCGTGGCTACACCTTC
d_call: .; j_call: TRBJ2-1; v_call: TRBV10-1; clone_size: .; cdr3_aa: CASSRDNYNEQFF; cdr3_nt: TGCGCCAGCAGCAGGGATAATTACAATGAGCAGTTCTTC
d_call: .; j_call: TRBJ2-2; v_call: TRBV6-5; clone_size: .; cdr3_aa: CASRGTATGELFF; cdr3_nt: TGTGCCAGCAGAGGAACAGCCACCGGGGAGCTGTTTTTT
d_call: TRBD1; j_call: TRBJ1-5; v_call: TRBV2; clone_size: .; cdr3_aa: CASGGGTGGQPQHF; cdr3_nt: TGTGCCAGCGGAGGGGGGACAGGGGGACAGCCCCAGCATTTT
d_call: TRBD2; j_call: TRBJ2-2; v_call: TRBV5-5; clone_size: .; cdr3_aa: CASSLTGGTGELFF; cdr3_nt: TGTGCCAGCAGCTTGACGGGAGGCACCGGGGAGCTGTTTTTT
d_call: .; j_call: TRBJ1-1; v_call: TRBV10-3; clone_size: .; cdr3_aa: CATRGADNTEAFF; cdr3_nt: TGTGCCACCAGAGGGGCGGACAACACTGAAGCTTTCTTT
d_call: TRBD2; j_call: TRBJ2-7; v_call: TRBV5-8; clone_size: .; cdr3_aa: CASSLGKGLAGGPYEQYF; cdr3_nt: TGTGCCAGCAGCTTGGGCAAAGGACTAGCGGGGGGGCCCTACGAGCAGTACTTC
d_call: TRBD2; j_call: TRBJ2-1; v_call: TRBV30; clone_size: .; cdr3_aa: CAWKVAGGSYNEQFF; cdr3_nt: TGTGCCTGGAAGGTTGCGGGGGGATCCTACAATGAGCAGTTCTTC
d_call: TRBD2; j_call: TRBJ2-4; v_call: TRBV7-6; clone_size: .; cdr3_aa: CASSPNPGLAGANIQYF; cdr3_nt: TGTGCCAGCAGCCCGAACCCTGGACTAGCGGGGGCTAACATTCAGTACTTC
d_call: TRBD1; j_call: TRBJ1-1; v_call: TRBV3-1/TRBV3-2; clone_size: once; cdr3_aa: CASSSTRTGNVAEAFF; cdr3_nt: TGTGCCAGCAGCTCGACCCGGACAGGGAACGTCGCTGAAGCTTTCTTT
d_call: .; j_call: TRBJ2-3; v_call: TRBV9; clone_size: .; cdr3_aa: CASSVGAGSTDTQYF; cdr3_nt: TGTGCCAGCAGCGTCGGTGCGGGCAGCACAGATACGCAGTATTTT
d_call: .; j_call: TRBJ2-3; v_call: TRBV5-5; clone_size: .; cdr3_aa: CASSPSVGRGGDLNTQYF; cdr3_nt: TGTGCCAGCAGCCCGTCCGTCGGAAGGGGGGGGGACTTAAATACGCAGTATTTT
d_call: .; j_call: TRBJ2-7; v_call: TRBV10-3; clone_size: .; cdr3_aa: CAISKDSLTSYEQYF; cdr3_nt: TGTGCCATCAGCAAGGACAGCCTGACCTCCTACGAGCAGTACTTC
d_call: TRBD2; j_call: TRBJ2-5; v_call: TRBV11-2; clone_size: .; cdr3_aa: CASSLDSSGGETQYF; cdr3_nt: TGTGCCAGCAGCTTAGATAGTAGCGGGGGCGAGACCCAGTACTTC
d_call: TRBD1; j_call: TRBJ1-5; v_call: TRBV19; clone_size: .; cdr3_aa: CASSTGTGGEQPQHF; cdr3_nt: TGTGCCAGTAGTACCGGGACAGGGGGCGAGCAGCCCCAGCATTTT
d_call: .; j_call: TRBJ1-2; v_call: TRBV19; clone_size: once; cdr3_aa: CASSIRGALYGYTF; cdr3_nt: TGTGCCAGTAGTATCCGGGGGGCCCTCTATGGCTACACCTTC
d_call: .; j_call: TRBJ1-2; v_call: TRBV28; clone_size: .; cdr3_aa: CASSNIPKGEKGYTF; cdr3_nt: TGTGCCAGCAGTAATATCCCCAAAGGAGAAAAGGGCTACACCTTC
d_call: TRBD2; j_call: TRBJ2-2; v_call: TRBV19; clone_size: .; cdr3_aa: CASSIRSLAGGNGELFF; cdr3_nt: TGTGCCAGTAGTATTAGGAGCCTAGCGGGGGGCAACGGGGAGCTGTTTTTT